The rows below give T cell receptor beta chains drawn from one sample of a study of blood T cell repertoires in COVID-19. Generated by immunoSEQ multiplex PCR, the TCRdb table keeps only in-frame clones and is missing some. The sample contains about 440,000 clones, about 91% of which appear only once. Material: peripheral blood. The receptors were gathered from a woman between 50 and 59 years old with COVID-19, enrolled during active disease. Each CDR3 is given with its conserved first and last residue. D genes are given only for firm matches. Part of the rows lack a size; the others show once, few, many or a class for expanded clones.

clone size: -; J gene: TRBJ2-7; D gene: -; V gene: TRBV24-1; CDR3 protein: CATSDAGQPYEQYF; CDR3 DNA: TGTGCCACCAGTGACGCCGGACAGCCCTACGAGCAGTACTTC
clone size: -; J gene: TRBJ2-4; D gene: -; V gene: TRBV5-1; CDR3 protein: CASSLSGDKNIQYF; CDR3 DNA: TGCGCCAGCAGCTTATCAGGGGACAAAAACATTCAGTACTTC
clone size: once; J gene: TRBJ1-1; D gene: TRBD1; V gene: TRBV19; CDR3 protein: CASSGTAVMNTEAFF; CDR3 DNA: TGTGCCAGTAGTGGGACAGCCGTTATGAACACTGAAGCTTTCTTT
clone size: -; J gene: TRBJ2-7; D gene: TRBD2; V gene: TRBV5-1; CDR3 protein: CASSLVSGGASYEQYF; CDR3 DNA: TGCGCCAGCAGCTTGGTTAGCGGGGGGGCAAGTTACGAGCAGTACTTC
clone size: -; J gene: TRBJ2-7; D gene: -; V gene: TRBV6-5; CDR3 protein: CASSYEGTLPYEQYF; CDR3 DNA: TGTGCCAGCAGTTACGAGGGGACACTCCCCTACGAGCAGTACTTC
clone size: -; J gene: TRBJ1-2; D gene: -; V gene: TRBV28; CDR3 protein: CASSPPGAVFRYTF; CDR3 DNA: TGTGCCAGCAGTCCCCCAGGGGCAGTTTTTAGATACACCTTC
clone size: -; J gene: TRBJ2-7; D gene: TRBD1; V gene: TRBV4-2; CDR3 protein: CASHEGTGGVYEQYF; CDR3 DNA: TGTGCCAGCCATGAAGGGACAGGGGGCGTTTACGAGCAGTACTTC
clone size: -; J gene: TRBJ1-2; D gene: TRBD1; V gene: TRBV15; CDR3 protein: CATSPGQNYGYTF; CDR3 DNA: TGTGCCACCAGCCCGGGACAGAACTATGGCTACACCTTC
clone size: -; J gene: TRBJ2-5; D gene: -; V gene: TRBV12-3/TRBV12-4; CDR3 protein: CASSLDSQETQYF; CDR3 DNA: TGTGCCAGCAGCCTGGACAGTCAAGAGACCCAGTACTTC
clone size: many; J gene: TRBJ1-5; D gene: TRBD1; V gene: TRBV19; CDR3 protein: CASRRQGWPQHF; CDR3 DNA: TGTGCCAGTAGACGACAGGGGTGGCCCCAGCATTTT
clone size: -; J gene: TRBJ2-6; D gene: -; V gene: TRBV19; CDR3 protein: CASRVTGLSGANVLTF; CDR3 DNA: TGTGCCAGTAGGGTCACAGGGCTCTCTGGGGCCAACGTCCTGACTTTC
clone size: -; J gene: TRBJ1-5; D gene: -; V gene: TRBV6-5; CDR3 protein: CASSQNSGGPQHF; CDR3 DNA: TGTGCCAGCAGTCAAAACAGCGGGGGGCCCCAGCATTTT
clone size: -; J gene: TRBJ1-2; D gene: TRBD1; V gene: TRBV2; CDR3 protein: CASSGTGGYGYTF; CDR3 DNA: TGTGCCAGCAGTGGGACAGGGGGGTATGGCTACACCTTC
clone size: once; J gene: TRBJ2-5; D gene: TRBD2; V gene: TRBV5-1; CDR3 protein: CASSTTLAGETQYF; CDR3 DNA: TGCGCCAGCAGCACAACACTAGCGGGGGAGACCCAGTACTTC
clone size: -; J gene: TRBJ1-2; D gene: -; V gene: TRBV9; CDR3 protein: CASSVGFGDYGYTF; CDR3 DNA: TGTGCCAGCAGCGTAGGTTTCGGAGACTATGGCTACACCTTC
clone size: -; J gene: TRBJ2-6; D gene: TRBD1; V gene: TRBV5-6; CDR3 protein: CASSPDTGAGANVLTF; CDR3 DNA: TGTGCCAGCAGCCCAGATACAGGGGCTGGGGCCAACGTCCTGACTTTC
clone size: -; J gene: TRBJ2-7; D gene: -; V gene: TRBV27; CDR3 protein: CASSPYKEVLEQYF; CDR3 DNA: TGTGCCAGCAGTCCCTACAAGGAGGTTCTCGAGCAGTACTTC
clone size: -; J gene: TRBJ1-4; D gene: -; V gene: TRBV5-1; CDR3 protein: CASSLDSPATNEKLFF; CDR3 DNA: TGCGCCAGCAGCTTGGACTCTCCCGCAACTAATGAAAAACTGTTTTTT
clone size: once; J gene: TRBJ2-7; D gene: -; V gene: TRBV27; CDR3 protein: CASSFQVGYEQYF; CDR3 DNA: TGTGCCAGCAGTTTCCAGGTTGGATACGAGCAGTACTTC
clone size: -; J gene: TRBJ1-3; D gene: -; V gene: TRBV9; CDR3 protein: CASSSGRQVSGNTIYF; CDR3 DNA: TGTGCCAGCAGCTCCGGCCGACAGGTCTCTGGAAACACCATATATTTT
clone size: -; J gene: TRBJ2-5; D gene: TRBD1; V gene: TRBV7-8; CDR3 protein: CASSLDLQGALETQYF; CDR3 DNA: TGTGCCAGCAGCTTAGATCTCCAGGGGGCCCTGGAGACCCAGTACTTC
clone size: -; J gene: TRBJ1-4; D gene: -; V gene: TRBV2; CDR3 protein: CASSEWPPGGNEKLFF; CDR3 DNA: TGTGCCAGCAGTGAATGGCCCCCCGGGGGGAATGAAAAACTGTTTTTT
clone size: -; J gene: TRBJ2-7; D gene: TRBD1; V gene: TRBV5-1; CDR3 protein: CASSPDRGVNEQYF; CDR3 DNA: TGCGCCAGCAGCCCAGACAGGGGCGTCAACGAGCAGTACTTC
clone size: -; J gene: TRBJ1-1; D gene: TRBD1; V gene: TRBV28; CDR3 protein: CASSPPGGNTEAFF; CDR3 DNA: TGTGCCAGCAGCCCTCCAGGGGGGAACACTGAAGCTTTCTTT
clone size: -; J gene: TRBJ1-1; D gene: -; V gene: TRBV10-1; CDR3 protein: CASSESGVDAFF; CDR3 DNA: TGCGCCAGCAGTGAGTCCGGAGTCGACGCTTTCTTT
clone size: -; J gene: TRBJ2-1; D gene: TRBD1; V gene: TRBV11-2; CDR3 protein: CASSSGVGQGSNEQFF; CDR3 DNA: TGTGCCAGCAGTTCCGGGGTGGGACAGGGGTCGAATGAGCAGTTCTTC
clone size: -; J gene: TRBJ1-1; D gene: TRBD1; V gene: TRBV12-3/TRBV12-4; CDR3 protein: CASSMGTATEAFF; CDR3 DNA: TGTGCCAGCAGTATGGGGACAGCCACTGAAGCTTTCTTT
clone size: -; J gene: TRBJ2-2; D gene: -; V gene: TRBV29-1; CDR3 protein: CSVAFLSGSGELFF; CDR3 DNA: TGCAGCGTTGCTTTTTTATCGGGGTCCGGGGAGCTGTTTTTT
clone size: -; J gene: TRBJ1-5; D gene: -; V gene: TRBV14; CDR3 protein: CASSQESNQPQHF; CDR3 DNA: TGTGCCAGCAGCCAGGAGAGCAATCAGCCCCAGCATTTT
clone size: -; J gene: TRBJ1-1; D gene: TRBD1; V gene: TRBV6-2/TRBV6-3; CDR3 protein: CASSSTGLTFF; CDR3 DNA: TGTGCCAGCAGTTCGACAGGGTTAACTTTCTTT
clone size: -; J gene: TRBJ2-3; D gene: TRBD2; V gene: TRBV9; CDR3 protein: CASSVGAGGPYTDTQYF; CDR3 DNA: TGTGCCAGCAGCGTAGGAGCGGGGGGGCCCTACACAGATACGCAGTATTTT
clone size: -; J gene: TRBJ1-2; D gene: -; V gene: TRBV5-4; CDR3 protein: CASSLVGQGYGYTF; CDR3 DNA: TGTGCCAGCAGCTTGGTGGGGCAGGGCTATGGCTACACCTTC
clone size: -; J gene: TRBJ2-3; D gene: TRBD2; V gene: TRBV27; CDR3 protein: CASSPRPSGITDTQYF; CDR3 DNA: TGTGCCAGCAGCCCGCGACCTAGCGGAATCACAGATACGCAGTATTTT
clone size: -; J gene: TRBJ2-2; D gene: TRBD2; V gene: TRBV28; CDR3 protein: CASSLAGGRSGELFF; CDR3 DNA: TGTGCCAGCAGTTTGGCGGGGGGGCGGAGCGGGGAGCTGTTTTTT
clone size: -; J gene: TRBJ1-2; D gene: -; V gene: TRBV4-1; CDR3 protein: CASSQAGIQGSYTF; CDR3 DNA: TGCGCCAGCAGCCAGGCGGGGATCCAGGGTAGCTACACCTTC
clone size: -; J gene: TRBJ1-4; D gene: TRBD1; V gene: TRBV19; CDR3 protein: CASSSLPGQGRKLFF; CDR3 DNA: TGTGCCAGTAGTTCCCTGCCGGGACAGGGTAGGAAACTGTTTTTT
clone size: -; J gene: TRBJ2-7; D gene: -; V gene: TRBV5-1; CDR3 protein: CASSSSQYEQYF; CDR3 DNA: TGCGCCAGCAGCTCTTCCCAGTACGAGCAGTACTTC
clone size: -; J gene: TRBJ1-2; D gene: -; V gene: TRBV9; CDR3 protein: CASSGGQTYGYTF; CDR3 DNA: TGTGCCAGCAGCGGAGGGCAGACGTATGGCTACACCTTC
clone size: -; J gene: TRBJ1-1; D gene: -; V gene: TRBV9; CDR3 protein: CASSVVVNTEAFF; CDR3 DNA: TGTGCCAGCAGCGTAGTCGTGAACACTGAAGCTTTCTTT